The rows below give T cell receptor beta chains drawn from one sample of a study of cytomegalovirus exposure and HLA in healthy donors. Profiling relied on immunoSEQ multiplex PCR, and the TCRdb table lists in-frame clones only, not all of them. The data show about 100,000 clones, with roughly 80% seen just once and over 4% held by the top ten. Sequenced: PBMCs. These receptors came from a female donor in good health and CMV-seropositive. The CDR3 runs from the conserved cysteine through the conserved F or W. Each record gives: D gene, clone size, V gene, J gene, CDR3 protein, CDR3 DNA. D genes are given only for firm matches. Expanded clones are given a class, and other clones once, few, many or no size at all.

D: TRBD1; size: .; V: TRBV4-1; J: TRBJ2-3; CDR3: CASSLTAPGTGSFTDTQYF; DNA: TGCGCCAGCAGCCTAACCGCTCCGGGGACAGGGTCATTCACAGATACGCAGTATTTT
D: .; size: once; V: TRBV7-9; J: TRBJ2-7; CDR3: CASTKTGNSYEQYF; DNA: TGTGCCAGCACCAAAACAGGGAACTCCTACGAGCAGTACTTC
D: .; size: .; V: TRBV30; J: TRBJ1-5; CDR3: CAWSSSGGQPQHF; DNA: TGTGCCTGGAGTTCTTCGGGGGGTCAGCCCCAGCATTTT
D: TRBD1; size: .; V: TRBV5-4; J: TRBJ1-2; CDR3: CASSSRQGVYYGYTF; DNA: TGTGCCAGCAGCTCCCGACAGGGGGTATACTATGGCTACACCTTC
D: TRBD1; size: .; V: TRBV7-2; J: TRBJ1-2; CDR3: CASSPQQDRVYGYTF; DNA: TGTGCCAGCAGCCCCCAACAAGACAGGGTCTATGGCTACACCTTC
D: TRBD1; size: .; V: TRBV6-6; J: TRBJ2-7; CDR3: CASSPGQGSYEQYF; DNA: TGTGCCAGCAGTCCGGGACAGGGAAGCTACGAGCAGTACTTC
D: .; size: .; V: TRBV6-5; J: TRBJ1-2; CDR3: CASSYGRVYGYTF; DNA: TGTGCCAGCAGTTACGGCAGGGTCTATGGCTACACCTTC
D: .; size: few; V: TRBV5-6; J: TRBJ2-6; CDR3: CASSLITGANVLTF; DNA: TGTGCCAGCAGCTTGATAACTGGGGCCAACGTCCTGACTTTC
D: .; size: few; V: TRBV7-9; J: TRBJ2-7; CDR3: CASSPSRF; DNA: TGTGCCAGCAGCCCGTCCCGCTTC
D: TRBD1; size: .; V: TRBV6-5; J: TRBJ2-2; CDR3: CASSPGQYTGELFF; DNA: TGTGCCAGCAGCCCGGGACAGTACACCGGGGAGCTGTTTTTT
D: TRBD2; size: .; V: TRBV5-6; J: TRBJ2-7; CDR3: CASSLIGGGLAGREQYF; DNA: TGTGCCAGCAGCTTGATTGGGGGGGGACTAGCGGGAAGGGAGCAGTACTTC
D: .; size: once; V: TRBV7-2; J: TRBJ2-7; CDR3: CASSLAVGGATSYEQYF; DNA: TGTGCCAGCAGCTTAGCGGTAGGGGGGGCGACCTCCTACGAGCAGTACTTC
D: .; size: .; V: TRBV18; J: TRBJ2-2; CDR3: CASSPNRDTGELFF; DNA: TGTGCCAGCTCACCCAACAGGGACACCGGGGAGCTGTTTTTT
D: TRBD1; size: .; V: TRBV19; J: TRBJ1-1; CDR3: CASRAGTGRNTEAFF; DNA: TGTGCCAGTAGGGCCGGGACAGGGCGAAACACTGAAGCTTTCTTT
D: TRBD2; size: .; V: TRBV7-2; J: TRBJ2-3; CDR3: CASSLALVAGPTDTQYF; DNA: TGTGCCAGCAGCTTAGCTCTAGTAGCGGGACCCACAGATACGCAGTATTTT
D: TRBD1; size: once; V: TRBV18; J: TRBJ2-7; CDR3: CASSPPTGGHSYEQYF; DNA: TGTGCCAGCTCACCGCCAACAGGGGGACACTCCTACGAGCAGTACTTC
D: .; size: .; V: TRBV6-5; J: TRBJ2-4; CDR3: CASSYQRGGAKNIQYF; DNA: TGTGCCAGCAGTTATCAGCGAGGGGGAGCCAAAAACATTCAGTACTTC
D: .; size: .; V: TRBV9; J: TRBJ2-2; CDR3: CASSGSQGRTGELFF; DNA: TGTGCCAGCAGCGGAAGCCAGGGGCGCACCGGGGAGCTGTTTTTT
D: TRBD1; size: .; V: TRBV4-2; J: TRBJ1-2; CDR3: CASSQDTGGPVDGYTF; DNA: TGTGCCAGCAGCCAGGATACAGGGGGTCCAGTTGATGGCTACACCTTC
D: .; size: .; V: TRBV2; J: TRBJ2-4; CDR3: CASIGSGGAKNIQYF; DNA: TGTGCCAGCATCGGCAGCGGAGGAGCCAAAAACATTCAGTACTTC
D: .; size: .; V: TRBV14; J: TRBJ1-1; CDR3: CASSPRGGNGNTEAFF; DNA: TGTGCCAGCAGCCCCCGCGGAGGGAATGGGAACACTGAAGCTTTCTTT
D: TRBD2; size: .; V: TRBV18; J: TRBJ2-1; CDR3: CASSLGLAGNNEQFF; DNA: TGTGCCAGCTCACTGGGACTAGCGGGGAACAATGAGCAGTTCTTC